This T cell receptor beta chain is from a study of siplizumab effects on memory and regulatory T cells. As to this clone: Antigen: not known.

Study-wide results and caveats: Contribution to the alloresponse seemed major for naive T cells, which also seemed more diverse than memory cells. Proliferating Tregs from siplizumab cultures lacked functional confirmation of suppression.

TCRdb's copy holds only in-frame clones and misses some; the assay was immunoSEQ multiplex PCR. The sample consists of 90,000 to 140,000 clones, about 92% of them appearing once. This CDR3 is built from 12 residues. The germline V gene has CDR1 ENHRY and CDR2 SYGVKD. V lost 8 bases and J 1 base, leaving 9 bases between the germline ends. J is TRBJ2-7 and V is TRBV10-3; tentative D call: TRBD2 (5 bases). Sequenced input: CD4+ T cells sorted from blood. The TCR was taken from a human donor in good health. CDR3 in DNA: TGTGCCATCCGGACTTCTTCCTACGAGCAGTACTTC. It is translated as CAIRTSSYEQYF.